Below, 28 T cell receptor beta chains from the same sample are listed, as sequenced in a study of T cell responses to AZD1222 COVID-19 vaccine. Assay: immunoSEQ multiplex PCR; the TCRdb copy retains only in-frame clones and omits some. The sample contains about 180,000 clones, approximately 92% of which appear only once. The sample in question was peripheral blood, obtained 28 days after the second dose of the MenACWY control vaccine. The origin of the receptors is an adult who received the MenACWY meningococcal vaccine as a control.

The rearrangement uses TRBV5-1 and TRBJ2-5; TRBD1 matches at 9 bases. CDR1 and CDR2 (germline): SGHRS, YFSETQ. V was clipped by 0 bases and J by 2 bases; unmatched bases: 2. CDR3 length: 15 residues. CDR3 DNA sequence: TGCGCCAGCAGCTTGGGGACAGGGGTACAAGAGACCCAGTACTTC. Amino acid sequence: CASSLGTGVQETQYF.

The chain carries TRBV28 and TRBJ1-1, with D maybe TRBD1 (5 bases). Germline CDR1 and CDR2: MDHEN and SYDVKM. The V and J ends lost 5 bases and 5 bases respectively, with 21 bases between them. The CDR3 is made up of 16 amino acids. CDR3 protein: CASSLHGTAGGTEAFF. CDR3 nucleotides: TGTGCCAGCAGTCTTCACGGGACGGCAGGAGGGACTGAAGCTTTCTTT.

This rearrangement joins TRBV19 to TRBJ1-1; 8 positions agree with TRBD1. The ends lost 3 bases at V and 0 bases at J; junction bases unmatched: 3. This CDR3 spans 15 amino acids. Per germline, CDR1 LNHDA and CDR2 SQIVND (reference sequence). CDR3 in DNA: TGTGCCAGTAGTATCGACAGGGGTATGAACACTGAAGCTTTCTTT. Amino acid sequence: CASSIDRGMNTEAFF.

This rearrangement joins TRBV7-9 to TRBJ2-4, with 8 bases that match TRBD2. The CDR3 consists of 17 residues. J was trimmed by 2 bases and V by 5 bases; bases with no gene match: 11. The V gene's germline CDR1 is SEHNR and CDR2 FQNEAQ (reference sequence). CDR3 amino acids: CASSPGGRPLPKNIQYF. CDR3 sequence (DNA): TGTGCCAGCAGCCCGGGGGGGAGACCTTTACCCAAAAACATTCAGTACTTC.

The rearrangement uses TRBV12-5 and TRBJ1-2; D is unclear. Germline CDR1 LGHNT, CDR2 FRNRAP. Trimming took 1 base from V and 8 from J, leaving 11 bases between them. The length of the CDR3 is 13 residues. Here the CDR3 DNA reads TGTGCTAGTGGTTTGGACGGGATCAGGGGCTACACCTTC. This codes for CASGLDGIRGYTF.

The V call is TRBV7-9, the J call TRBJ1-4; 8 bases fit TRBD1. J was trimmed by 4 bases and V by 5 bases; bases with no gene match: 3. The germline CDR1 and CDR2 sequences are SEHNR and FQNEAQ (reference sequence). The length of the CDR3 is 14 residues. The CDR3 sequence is CASSRTGSNEKLFF. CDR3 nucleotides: TGTGCCAGCAGCCGGACAGGGAGTAATGAAAAACTGTTTTTT.

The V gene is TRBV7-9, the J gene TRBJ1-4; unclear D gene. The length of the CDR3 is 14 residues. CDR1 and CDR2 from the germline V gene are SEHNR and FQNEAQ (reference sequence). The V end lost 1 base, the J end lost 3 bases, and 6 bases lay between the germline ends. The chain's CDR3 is CASSLGPPNEKLFF. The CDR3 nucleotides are TGTGCCAGCAGCTTAGGGCCTCCTAATGAAAAACTGTTTTTT.

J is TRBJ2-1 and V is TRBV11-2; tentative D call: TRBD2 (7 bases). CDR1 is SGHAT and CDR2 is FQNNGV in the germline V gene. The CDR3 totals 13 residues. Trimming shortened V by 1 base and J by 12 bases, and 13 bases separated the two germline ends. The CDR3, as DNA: TGTGCCAGCAGCTTAGGGCGGGGGCTGGCGCAGTTCTTC. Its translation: CASSLGRGLAQFF.

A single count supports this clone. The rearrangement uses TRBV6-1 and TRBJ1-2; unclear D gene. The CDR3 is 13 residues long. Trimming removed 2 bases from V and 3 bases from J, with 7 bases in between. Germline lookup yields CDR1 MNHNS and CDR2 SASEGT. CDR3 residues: CASSEKGHYGYTF. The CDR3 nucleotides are TGTGCCAGCAGTGAAAAGGGCCACTATGGCTACACCTTC.

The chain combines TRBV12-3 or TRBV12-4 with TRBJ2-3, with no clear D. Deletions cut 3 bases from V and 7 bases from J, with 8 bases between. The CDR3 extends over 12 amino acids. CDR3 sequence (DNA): TGTGCCAGCAGTTTCTTAGCCCATACGCAGTATTTT. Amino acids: CASSFLAHTQYF.

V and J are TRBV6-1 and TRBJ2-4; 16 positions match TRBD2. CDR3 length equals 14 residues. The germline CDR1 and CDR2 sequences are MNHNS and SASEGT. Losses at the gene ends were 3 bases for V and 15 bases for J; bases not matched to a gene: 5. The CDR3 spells CASSEGLAGGRPYF. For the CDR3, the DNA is TGTGCCAGCAGTGAGGGACTAGCGGGGGGGCGACCGTACTTC.

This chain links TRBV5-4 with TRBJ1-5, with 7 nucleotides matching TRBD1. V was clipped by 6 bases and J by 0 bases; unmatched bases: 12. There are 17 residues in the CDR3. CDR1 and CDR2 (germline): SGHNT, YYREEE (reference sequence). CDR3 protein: CASIQRGQRTSNQPQHF. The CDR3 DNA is TGTGCCAGCATCCAGAGGGGGCAGAGAACTAGCAATCAGCCCCAGCATTTT.

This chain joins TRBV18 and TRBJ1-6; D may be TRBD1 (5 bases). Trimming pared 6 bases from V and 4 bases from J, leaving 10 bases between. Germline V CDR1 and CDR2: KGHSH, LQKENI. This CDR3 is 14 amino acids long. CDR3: CASSRDGYNSPLHF. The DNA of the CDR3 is TGTGCCAGCTCGCGGGACGGATATAATTCACCCCTCCACTTT.

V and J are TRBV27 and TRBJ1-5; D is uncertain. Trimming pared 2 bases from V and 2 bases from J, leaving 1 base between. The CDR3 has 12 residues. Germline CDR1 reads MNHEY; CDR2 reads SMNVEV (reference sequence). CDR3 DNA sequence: TGTGCCAGCAGTTTACGCAATCAGCCCCAGCATTTT. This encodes CASSLRNQPQHF.

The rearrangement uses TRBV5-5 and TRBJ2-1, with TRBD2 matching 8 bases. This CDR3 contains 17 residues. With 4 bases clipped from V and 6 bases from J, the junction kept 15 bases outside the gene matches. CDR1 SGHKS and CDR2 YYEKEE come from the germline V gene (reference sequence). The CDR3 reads CASSLPTVAGKSNEQFF. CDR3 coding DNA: TGTGCCAGCAGCCTCCCCACGGTAGCGGGGAAATCCAATGAGCAGTTCTTC.

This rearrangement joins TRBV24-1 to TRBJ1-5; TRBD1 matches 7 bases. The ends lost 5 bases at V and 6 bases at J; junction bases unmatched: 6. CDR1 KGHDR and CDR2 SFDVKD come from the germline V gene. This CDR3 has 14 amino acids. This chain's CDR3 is CATSVGKGAQPQHF. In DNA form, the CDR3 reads TGTGCCACCAGTGTCGGGAAGGGGGCTCAGCCCCAGCATTTT.

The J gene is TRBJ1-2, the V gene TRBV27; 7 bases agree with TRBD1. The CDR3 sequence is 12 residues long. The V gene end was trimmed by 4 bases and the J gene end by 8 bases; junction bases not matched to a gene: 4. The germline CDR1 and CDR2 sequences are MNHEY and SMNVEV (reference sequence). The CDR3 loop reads CASSSTGRGYTF. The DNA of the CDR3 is TGTGCCAGCAGTTCGACAGGGAGAGGCTACACCTTC.

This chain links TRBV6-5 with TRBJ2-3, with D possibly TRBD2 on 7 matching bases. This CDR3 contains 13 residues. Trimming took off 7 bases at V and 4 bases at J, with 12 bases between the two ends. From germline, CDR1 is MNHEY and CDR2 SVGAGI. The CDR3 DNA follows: TGTGCCAGCAAACGGGGGGCCTCAGATACGCAGTATTTT. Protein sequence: CASKRGASDTQYF.

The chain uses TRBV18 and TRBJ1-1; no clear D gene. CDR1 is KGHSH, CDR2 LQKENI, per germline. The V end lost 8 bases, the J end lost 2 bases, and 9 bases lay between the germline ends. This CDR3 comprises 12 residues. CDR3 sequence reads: CASHQTNTEAFF. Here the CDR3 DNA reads TGTGCCAGCCACCAGACTAACACTGAAGCTTTCTTT.

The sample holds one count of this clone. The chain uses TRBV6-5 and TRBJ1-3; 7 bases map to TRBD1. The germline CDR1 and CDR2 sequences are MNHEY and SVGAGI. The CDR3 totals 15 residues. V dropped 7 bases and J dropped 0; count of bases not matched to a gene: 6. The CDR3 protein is CASTQYRGSGNTIYF. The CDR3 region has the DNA TGTGCCAGCACTCAATACAGGGGCTCTGGAAACACCATATATTTT.

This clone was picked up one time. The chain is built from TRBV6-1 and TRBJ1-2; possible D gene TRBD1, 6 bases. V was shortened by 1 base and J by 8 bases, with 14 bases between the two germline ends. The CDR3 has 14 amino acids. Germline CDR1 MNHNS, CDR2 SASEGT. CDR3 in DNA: TGTGCCAGCAGTGAAGGGGGCAGGGGAGGCGGCTACACCTTC. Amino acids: CASSEGGRGGGYTF.

Written as DNA, the CDR3 is TGTGCCAGCAGCTACACCGACAGGGATAACACTGAAGCTTTCTTT. As protein: CASSYTDRDNTEAFF. V is TRBV7-9 and J is TRBJ1-1; the match to TRBD1 covers 7 bases. The CDR3 runs to 15 residues. J lost 2 bases, V lost 4 bases, and 7 bases had no gene match. The germline V gene has CDR1 SEHNR and CDR2 FQNEAQ (reference sequence).

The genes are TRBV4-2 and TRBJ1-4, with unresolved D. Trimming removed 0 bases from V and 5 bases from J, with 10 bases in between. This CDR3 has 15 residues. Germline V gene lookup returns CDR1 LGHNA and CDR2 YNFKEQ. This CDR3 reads CASSQERRTNEKLFF. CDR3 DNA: TGTGCCAGCAGCCAAGAAAGGAGAACAAATGAAAAACTGTTTTTT.

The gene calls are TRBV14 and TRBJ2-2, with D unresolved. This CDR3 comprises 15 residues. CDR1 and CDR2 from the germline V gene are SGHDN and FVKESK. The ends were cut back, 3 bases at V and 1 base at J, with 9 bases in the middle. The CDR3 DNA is TGTGCCAGCAGCCATGGCAGACAGAACACCGGGGAGCTGTTTTTT. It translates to CASSHGRQNTGELFF. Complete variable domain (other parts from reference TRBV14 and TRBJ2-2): EAGVTQFPSHSVIEKGQTVTLRCDPISGHDNLYWYRRVMGKEIKFLLHFVKESKQDESGMPNNRFLAERTGGTYSTLKVQPAELEDSGVYFCASSHGRQNTGELFFGEGSRLTVL.

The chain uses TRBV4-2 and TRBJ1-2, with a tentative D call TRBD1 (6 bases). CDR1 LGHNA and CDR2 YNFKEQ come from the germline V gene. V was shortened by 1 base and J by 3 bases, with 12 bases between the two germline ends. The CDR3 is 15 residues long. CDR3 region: CASSQAKGTYYGYTF. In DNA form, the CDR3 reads TGTGCCAGCAGCCAAGCAAAGGGGACATACTATGGCTACACCTTC.

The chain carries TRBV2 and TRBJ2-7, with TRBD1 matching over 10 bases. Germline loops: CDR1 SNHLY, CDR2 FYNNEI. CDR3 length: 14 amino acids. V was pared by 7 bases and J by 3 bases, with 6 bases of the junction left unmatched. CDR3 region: CASTGTGVHYEQYF. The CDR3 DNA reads TGTGCCAGCACCGGGACAGGGGTCCACTACGAGCAGTACTTC. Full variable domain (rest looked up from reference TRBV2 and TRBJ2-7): EPEVTQTPSHQVTQMGQEVILRCVPISNHLYFYWYRQILGQKVEFLVSFYNNEISEKSEIFDDQFSVERPDGSNFTLKIRSTKLEDSAMYFCASTGTGVHYEQYFGPGTRLTVT.

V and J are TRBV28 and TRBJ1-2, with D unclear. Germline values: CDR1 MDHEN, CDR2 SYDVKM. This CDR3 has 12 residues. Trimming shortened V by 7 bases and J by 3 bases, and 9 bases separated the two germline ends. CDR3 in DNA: TGTGCCAGCACCCGAACCCACTATGGCTACACCTTC. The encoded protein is CASTRTHYGYTF.

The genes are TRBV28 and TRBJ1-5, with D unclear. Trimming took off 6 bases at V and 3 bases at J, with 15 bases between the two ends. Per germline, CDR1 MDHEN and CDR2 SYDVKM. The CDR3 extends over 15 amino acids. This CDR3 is CASSANRGPNQPQHF. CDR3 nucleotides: TGTGCCAGCAGCGCCAATAGAGGGCCCAATCAGCCCCAGCATTTT. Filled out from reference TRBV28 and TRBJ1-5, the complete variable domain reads DVKVTQSSRYLVKRTGEKVFLECVQDMDHENMFWYRQDPGLGLRLIYFSYDVKMKEKGDIPEGYSVSREKKERFSLILESASTNQTSMYLCASSANRGPNQPQHFGDGTRLSIL.